This TCR beta chain was recorded in a study of regulatory T cells in long-lasting Graves disease. The TCR beta library used iRepertoire HTBI primers with Arm-PCR amplification of CDR3. TCRdb analysed the multiplex PCR reads with MiXCR anew, one entry per CDR3 protein. Of about 620,000 distinct CDR3 sequences listed, roughly 16% are singletons. At least ten counts were recorded for this clonotype. Specified time point: newly diagnosed GD, antithyroid drugs for less than 3 months. The TCR library was prepared using RNA isolated from PBMCs. The CDR3 sequence is 16 residues long. Unmatched junction bases numbered 10, after V lost 6 bases and J lost 2 bases. Per the germline V gene, CDR1 is MDHEN and CDR2 is SYDVKM. The sample was also reused in another study, on T cells in Graves' hyperthyroidism and ophthalmopathy. That paper notes: Most clonotypes expanded in thyroid above 0.001 were likewise present in blood.

This receptor was taken from a woman in her 30s with Graves disease. V gene TRBV28 combines with J gene TRBJ1-2, with TRBD1 matching over 9 bases. This material consisted of peripheral blood mononuclear cells (PBMCs), taken at new diagnosis, from a patient treated with antithyroid drugs. The CDR3 bases are TGTGCCAGCAGGCGAACACAGGGGGCGGCGAACTATGGCTACACCTTC. Protein: CASRRTQGAANYGYTF.